These 26 T cell receptor beta chains came from one sample sequenced in a study of OX40 agonist ivuxolimab in advanced cancers. The data were produced by immunoSEQ multiplex PCR, yet TCRdb's version contains in-frame clones alone and is incomplete. The sample has 20,000 to 25,000 clones; nearly 80% are singletons. The sample was CD4+ or CD8+ T cells sorted from blood, taken in a trial of the OX40 agonist ivuxolimab. The receptors come from an adult with an advanced solid tumor such as melanoma, head and neck, liver or kidney cancer.

This chain uses TRBV27 with TRBJ2-3; no firm D call. The V and J ends lost 6 bases and 1 base respectively, with 17 bases between them. The CDR3 loop spans 16 amino acids. Germline CDR1 MNHEY, CDR2 SMNVEV (reference sequence). The CDR3 DNA reads TGTGCCAGCAGCCACCCTTTAAGGGTTGGCACAGATACGCAGTATTTT. It yields the protein CASSHPLRVGTDTQYF.

V usage is TRBV7-2 and J usage is TRBJ2-2, with D possibly matching TRBD1 (5 bases). Germline CDR1 is SGHTA and CDR2 is FQGNSA. V shed 0 bases and J shed 5 bases, with 10 bases lying between them. This CDR3 has 15 residues. The CDR3, as DNA: TGTGCCAGCAGCTTAGCCCCTCCAGGGACCGGGGAGCTGTTTTTT. This gives the protein CASSLAPPGTGELFF. The full variable domain, rest sourced from reference TRBV7-2 and TRBJ2-2, is GAGVSQSPSNKVTEKGKDVELRCDPISGHTALYWYRQSLGQGLEFLIYFQGNSAPDKSGLPSDRFSAERTGGSVSTLTIQRTQQEDSAVYLCASSLAPPGTGELFFGEGSRLTVL.

V and J are TRBV30 and TRBJ2-7, with unresolved D. Per the germline V gene, CDR1 is GTSNPN and CDR2 is SVGIG (reference sequence). V shed 3 bases and J shed 3 bases, with 6 bases lying between them. The CDR3 contains 11 residues. CDR3 nucleotides: TGTGCCTGGAGAGTCAGCTACGAGCAGTACTTC. It translates to CAWRVSYEQYF. Drawing the rest from reference TRBV30 and TRBJ2-7, the complete variable domain is SQTIHQWPATLVQPVGSPLSLECTVEGTSNPNLYWYRQAAGRGLQLLFYSVGIGQISSEVPQNLSASRPQDRQFILSSKKLLLSDSGFYLCAWRVSYEQYFGPGTRLTVT.

In nucleotides, the CDR3 is TGTGCCAGCTCTCGGGACAGGACCTACGAGCAGTACTTC. This codes for CASSRDRTYEQYF. The chain links TRBV2 to TRBJ2-7, with 8 bases aligning to TRBD1. The ends lost 8 bases at V and 2 bases at J; junction bases unmatched: 5. Germline V lookup: CDR1 SNHLY, CDR2 FYNNEI. The CDR3 is 13 amino acids. Drawing the rest from reference TRBV2 and TRBJ2-7, the complete variable domain is EPEVTQTPSHQVTQMGQEVILRCVPISNHLYFYWYRQILGQKVEFLVSFYNNEISEKSEIFDDQFSVERPDGSNFTLKIRSTKLEDSAMYFCASSRDRTYEQYFGPGTRLTVT.

The chain combines TRBV2 with TRBJ2-1; D possibly uses TRBD1 or TRBD2 (5 bases each). Per germline, CDR1 SNHLY and CDR2 FYNNEI. This CDR3 has 15 residues. The germline V and J ends were trimmed by 7 bases and 0 bases, with 13 bases remaining between them. In DNA form, the CDR3 reads TGTGCCAGCATGGGGGAAATGAGCTCCTACAATGAGCAGTTCTTC. Its translation is CASMGEMSSYNEQFF.

Only one count was recorded for this clone. The chain links TRBV7-2 to TRBJ2-5; tentative D call: TRBD2 (5 bases). The J call is uncertain, as TRBJ2-7 better fits the DNA end. This CDR3 region has 16 residues. Germline CDR1 is SGHTA and CDR2 is FQGNSA. CDR3 sequence: CASSLGAGGSSYEQYF. CDR3 in DNA: TGTGCCAGCAGCTTAGGGGCGGGCGGAAGCTCCTACGAGCAGTACTTC.

The chain uses TRBV7-9 and TRBJ2-3; possibly TRBD1 or TRBD2 for D (6 bases each). Per the germline V gene, CDR1 is SEHNR and CDR2 is FQNEAQ (reference sequence). The CDR3 loop spans 14 amino acids. V gave up 3 bases and J gave up 4 bases, with 11 bases separating them. In DNA form, the CDR3 reads TGTGCCAGCAGCTTGGTGGGGGGCCCAGATACGCAGTATTTT. Translating it yields CASSLVGGPDTQYF.

The gene calls are TRBV28 and TRBJ1-5; 9 bases align to TRBD1. The length of the CDR3 is 14 residues. Germline V gene sequence: CDR1 MDHEN, CDR2 SYDVKM. V lost 5 bases and J lost 7; bases outside the gene matches: 6. CDR3 loop: CASSVTGGWQPQHF. DNA of the CDR3: TGTGCCAGCAGTGTTACAGGGGGCTGGCAGCCCCAGCATTTT. Complete variable domain (other parts from reference TRBV28 and TRBJ1-5): DVKVTQSSRYLVKRTGEKVFLECVQDMDHENMFWYRQDPGLGLRLIYFSYDVKMKEKGDIPEGYSVSREKKERFSLILESASTNQTSMYLCASSVTGGWQPQHFGDGTRLSIL.

The chain carries TRBV4-2 and TRBJ2-3; tentatively, D is TRBD1 or TRBD2 (5 bases each). CDR3 length equals 15 residues. Trimming cost V 1 base and J 6 bases, with 14 bases left between them. Germline CDR1 and CDR2: LGHNA and YNFKEQ. The CDR3 coding sequence is TGTGCCAGCAGCCAAGGGTTGAGGGGCGTCGATACGCAGTATTTT. Encoded protein: CASSQGLRGVDTQYF.

This clone appeared a few times. The rearrangement joins TRBV5-5 to TRBJ2-2; D gene ambiguous. The CDR3 totals 15 residues. Deletions cut 2 bases from V and 4 bases from J, with 12 bases between. CDR1 and CDR2 from the germline V gene are SGHKS and YYEKEE (reference sequence). CDR3 sequence reads: CASSLVGMGTGELFF. The CDR3 nucleotides are TGTGCCAGCAGCTTAGTGGGTATGGGCACCGGGGAGCTGTTTTTT.

This rearrangement joins TRBV7-2 to TRBJ2-5; 7 bases are shared with TRBD2. The J call may be incorrect, as the DNA end agrees better with TRBJ2-7. This CDR3 spans 15 amino acids. Germline CDR1 is SGHTA and CDR2 is FQGNSA. The CDR3 DNA follows: TGTGCCAGCAACCTCGGCGGGGGAAGCTCCTACGAGCAGTACTTC. It codes for CASNLGGGSSYEQYF.

The V and J genes are TRBV29-1 and TRBJ2-3; D is possibly TRBD2 (6 bases). The CDR3 is 14 amino acids. Germline V lookup: CDR1 SQVTM, CDR2 ANQGSEA. Trimming took off 7 bases at V and 2 bases at J, with 16 bases between the two ends. In DNA form, the CDR3 reads TGCAGCGCCCATGGCGGGGCCTTCACAGATACGCAGTATTTT. Encoded protein: CSAHGGAFTDTQYF.

CDR3 protein: CASSGSPGTDTQYF. DNA for the CDR3: TGTGCCAGCAGTGGGTCCCCGGGAACAGATACGCAGTATTTT. The genes are TRBV6-1 and TRBJ2-3; a weak D match, TRBD2 (5 bases). V dropped 4 bases and J dropped 3 bases, with 11 bases sitting between them. This CDR3 region has 14 residues. Looked up from germline, CDR1 is MNHNS and CDR2 is SASEGT.

The CDR3 coding sequence is TGTGCCAGCAGCTTAAAGGCGGGAGTGTACACCGGGGAGCTGTTTTTT. Amino acids: CASSLKAGVYTGELFF. The J gene is TRBJ2-2, the V gene TRBV7-2; 7 bases align to TRBD2. Unmatched junction bases numbered 6, after V lost 2 bases and J lost 3 bases. CDR1 is SGHTA and CDR2 is FQGNSA in the germline V gene. The CDR3 is 16 amino acids.

This clone was counted between two and nine times. This rearrangement joins TRBV6-6 to TRBJ1-1; 11 bases are a match to TRBD1. The CDR3 contains 12 residues. Germline V lookup: CDR1 MNHNY, CDR2 SVGAGI (reference sequence). V gave up 6 bases and J gave up 11 bases; unmatched junction bases: 5. The CDR3 region has the DNA TGTGCCAGCAGGGGACAGGGGGAAGGTGCTTTCTTT. Residues: CASRGQGEGAFF.

This rearrangement joins TRBV19 to TRBJ1-5; 8 bases are shared with TRBD1. The CDR3 has 15 amino acids. Germline loops: CDR1 LNHDA, CDR2 SQIVND (reference sequence). With V trimmed by 6 bases and J by 5 bases, 9 bases remained unmatched. The CDR3 DNA reads TGTGCCAGTAGACTCGGACAGGGCTCATATCAGCCCCAGCATTTT. Translation: CASRLGQGSYQPQHF.

The V gene is TRBV7-3, the J gene TRBJ1-1; D call uncertain. There are 15 residues in the CDR3. The V gene's germline CDR1 is SGHTA and CDR2 FQGTGA. V dropped 1 base and J dropped 0 bases, with 9 bases sitting between them. The CDR3 DNA is TGTGCCAGCAGCTTAAGTCCAGCCATGAACACTGAAGCTTTCTTT. It encodes CASSLSPAMNTEAFF.

V usage is TRBV5-1 and J usage is TRBJ2-7, with 12 positions matching TRBD2. Trimming removed 1 base from V and 3 bases from J; junction bases left unmatched: 11. There are 18 residues in the CDR3. The germline V gene has CDR1 SGHRS and CDR2 YFSETQ. The CDR3 region is CASSLSTSSGRADYEQYF. CDR3 coding DNA: TGCGCCAGCAGCTTGAGTACGTCTAGCGGGAGGGCCGACTACGAGCAGTACTTC.

The genes are TRBV7-9 and TRBJ2-5; D perhaps matches TRBD1 (7 bases). Gene TRBJ2-7 matches the end of the DNA better, so the J call may be wrong. Germline CDR1 and CDR2: SEHNR and FQNEAQ (reference sequence). The CDR3 is 17 residues long. In DNA, the CDR3 is TGTGCCAGCAGCTTCGGGGGTAGGACAGGAGTTTCCCCCGAGCAGTACTTC. Translation: CASSFGGRTGVSPEQYF.

V usage is TRBV10-3 and J usage is TRBJ1-1, with D tentatively TRBD1 (6 bases). CDR1 is ENHRY and CDR2 is SYGVKD in the germline V gene. The CDR3 length is 13 residues. V lost 7 bases and J 4 bases, leaving 13 bases between the germline ends. Here the CDR3 reads CAITFGGGTEAFF. In DNA, the CDR3 is TGTGCCATCACGTTCGGAGGGGGCACTGAAGCTTTCTTT.

V usage is TRBV4-2 and J usage is TRBJ2-2, with 12 bases that match TRBD2. This CDR3 has 15 residues. CDR1 LGHNA and CDR2 YNFKEQ come from the germline V gene. Trimming took 4 bases from V and 6 from J; bases not matched to a gene: 3. The CDR3 bases are TGTGCCAGCAGCCGCGGACTAGCGGGGCCCGGGGAGCTGTTTTTT. It yields the protein CASSRGLAGPGELFF.

This chain connects TRBV7-6 to TRBJ2-1; tentative D call: TRBD1 (6 bases). The V gene's germline CDR1 is SGHVS and CDR2 FNYEAQ. Trimming left V 1 base short and J 10 bases short, with 17 bases between. The CDR3 contains 15 residues. The CDR3 sequence: CASSLEAGDPFEQFF. For the CDR3, the DNA is TGTGCCAGCAGCTTAGAGGCAGGGGACCCATTCGAGCAGTTCTTC.

This sequence joins TRBV10-3 and TRBJ1-5, with 7 bases matching TRBD1. The CDR3 sequence is 15 residues long. CDR1 ENHRY and CDR2 SYGVKD come from the germline V gene. The CDR3 reads CSFILDRDCNQPQHF. The CDR3 nucleotides read TGTTCCTTCATCCTAGACAGGGACTGCAATCAGCCCCAGCATTTT.

This clone has just a few counts. This rearrangement joins TRBV4-2 to TRBJ2-6, with D perhaps matching TRBD1 or TRBD2 (5 bases each). The CDR3 runs to 16 residues. CDR1 and CDR2 from the germline V gene are LGHNA and YNFKEQ. V lost 0 bases, J lost 4 bases, and 10 bases lay in between. The CDR3 loop reads CASSQEEGTGANVLTF. In DNA form, the CDR3 reads TGTGCCAGCAGCCAAGAAGAAGGGACCGGGGCCAACGTCCTGACTTTC.

This clone showed up just once. CDR3 DNA: TGTGCCGGCAGACAGGGTATCGGTCAGCCCCAGCATTTT. It is translated as CAGRQGIGQPQHF. The chain is built from TRBV10-3 and TRBJ1-5; 7 positions agree with TRBD1. The CDR3 length is 13 residues. Germline-derived CDR1 and CDR2 are ENHRY and SYGVKD. J lost 6 bases, V lost 11 bases, and 10 bases had no gene match.

This clone was recorded a few times. The chain uses TRBV11-1 and TRBJ1-1; D call uncertain. This CDR3 has 13 residues. Germline V gene sequence: CDR1 SGHAT, CDR2 FQDESV (reference sequence). With 7 bases removed from V and 0 bases from J, the gap between germline ends came to 9 bases. CDR3 amino acids: CASTKEVNTEAFF. The DNA for the CDR3 is TGTGCCAGCACCAAGGAGGTGAACACTGAAGCTTTCTTT.